This T cell receptor beta chain was observed in a study of monozygotic twins with cystic fibrosis. Germline loops: CDR1 SGHVS, CDR2 FQNEAQ. V lost 7 bases and J 4 bases, leaving 16 bases between the germline ends. The CDR3 has 14 amino acids. Clones were read by immunoSEQ multiplex PCR, and TCRdb kept only the in-frame ones, dropping some. The repertoire holds 20,000 to 25,000 clones, with about 97% as singletons. The material sequenced was blood. This receptor was obtained from a girl under 18 with cystic fibrosis. The J gene is TRBJ1-1, the V gene TRBV7-8, with a possible D match to TRBD1 (5 bases). The CDR3 DNA is TGTGCCAGCAACCCCTCAACAGGACCCACTGAAGCTTTCTTT. Protein product: CASNPSTGPTEAFF.